The 4 T cell receptor beta chains in this list originate from one sample, sequenced in a study of T cell responses to AZD1222 COVID-19 vaccine. The table came from immunoSEQ multiplex PCR; TCRdb's copy has only in-frame clones and leaves some out. The sample contains 100,000 to 150,000 clones, 75% to 95% of which appear only once. The material was peripheral blood, obtained 28 days after the second AZD1222 dose. The origin of the receptors is an adult who received the AZD1222 COVID-19 vaccine.

This clone was seen just once. This chain uses TRBV10-3 with TRBJ1-2, with D unclear. V was cut by 7 bases and J by 2 bases, with 8 bases left in between. CDR3 length: 12 residues. In germline, CDR1 is ENHRY, CDR2 SYGVKD. The CDR3 sequence is CAITGPNYGYTF. The CDR3 DNA reads as TGTGCCATCACCGGGCCCAACTATGGCTACACCTTC.

The chain combines TRBV19 with TRBJ1-5, with unresolved D. The V and J ends lost 0 bases and 0 bases respectively, with 9 bases between them. The CDR3 consists of 16 residues. Looked up from germline, CDR1 is LNHDA and CDR2 is SQIVND (reference sequence). CDR3 loop: CASSIEGGYSNQPQHF. DNA for the CDR3: TGTGCCAGTAGTATAGAGGGAGGATATAGCAATCAGCCCCAGCATTTT.

This chain connects TRBV29-1 to TRBJ1-2; a weak D match, TRBD1 (6 bases). This CDR3 comprises 14 residues. CDR1 and CDR2 from the germline V gene are SQVTM and ANQGSEA. Trimming shortened V by 4 bases and J by 5 bases, and 17 bases separated the two germline ends. The CDR3 here is CSVGDIRMGYGYTF. The CDR3 coding sequence is TGCAGCGTTGGGGACATCCGAATGGGTTATGGCTACACCTTC. Full variable domain (outside the CDR3, taken from reference TRBV29-1 and TRBJ1-2): SAVISQKPSRDICQRGTSLTIQCQVDSQVTMMFWYRQQPGQSLTLIATANQGSEATYESGFVIDKFPISRPNLTFSTLTVSNMSPEDSSIYLCSVGDIRMGYGYTFGSGTRLTVV.

The genes are TRBV7-9 and TRBJ2-3; 11 bases line up with TRBD2. Germline V lookup: CDR1 SEHNR, CDR2 FQNEAQ (reference sequence). This CDR3 contains 18 residues. The J segment lost 4 bases and the V segment lost 4 bases, leaving 13 bases of the junction unmatched. The CDR3 loop reads CASSSNHGVLAGADTQYF. CDR3 coding DNA: TGTGCCAGCAGCTCGAACCATGGGGTACTAGCGGGAGCAGATACGCAGTATTTT. Based on the CDR3 plus reference TRBV7-9 and TRBJ2-3, the full variable domain is DTGVSQNPRHKITKRGQNVTFRCDPISEHNRLYWYRQTLGQGPEFLTYFQNEAQLEKSRLLSDRFSAERPKGSFSTLEIQRTEQGDSAMYLCASSSNHGVLAGADTQYFGPGTRLTVL.